This TCR beta chain was obtained from a study of blood T cell repertoires in COVID-19. Study context: Samples taken during acute and convalescent COVID-19 were collected in the United States, Italy and Spain. From T cells, B-cell-depleted T cells, or PBMCs came the material, which was cDNA or gDNA.

After removal of 4 bases from V and 3 bases from J, the junction contained 8 bases not matched to a gene. Germline loops: CDR1 GTSNPN, CDR2 SVGIG (reference sequence). CDR3 length equals 14 residues. Study processing details: Reference gene primer amplification yielded estimated nucleated cell counts. The repertoire was sequenced with immunoSEQ multiplex PCR; TCRdb's copy has only in-frame clones and lacks some. The V and J calls and the clone size are those of that table, but D and trimming were determined from the DNA. The data contain some 100,000 clones, around 90% of them seen just once; the ten biggest clones take up 5.5% to 8%.

This TCR derives from a woman between 55 and 75 years old with acute or convalescent COVID-19. Material for sequencing was peripheral blood. The chain links TRBV30 to TRBJ1-2, with 7 bases lining up with TRBD1. The CDR3, as DNA: TGTGCCTGGAACGCGGGAGGGGGCTACTATGGCTACACCTTC. Its protein product is CAWNAGGGYYGYTF.